A single T cell receptor (beta chain) is shown here with its context. This sample was taken from a study of control samples from healthy donors and cancer patients. The germline V gene has CDR1 ENHRY and CDR2 SYGVKD. The CDR3 is made up of 15 amino acids. Trimming at V came to 4 bases and at J to 3 bases, leaving 6 bases not matched to a gene. Assay: immunoSEQ multiplex PCR; the TCRdb copy retains only in-frame clones and omits some. This table has over 85,000 clones, more than 80% appearing once. The source of this sequence is a woman in her thirties in good health. The sequenced sample consisted of blood. The chain carries TRBV10-3 and TRBJ2-5; 9 bases match TRBD2. The CDR3 DNA follows: TGTGCCATCAGTGGGGCTAGCGGGGCCAAAGAGACCCAGTACTTC. Its protein is CAISGASGAKETQYF.